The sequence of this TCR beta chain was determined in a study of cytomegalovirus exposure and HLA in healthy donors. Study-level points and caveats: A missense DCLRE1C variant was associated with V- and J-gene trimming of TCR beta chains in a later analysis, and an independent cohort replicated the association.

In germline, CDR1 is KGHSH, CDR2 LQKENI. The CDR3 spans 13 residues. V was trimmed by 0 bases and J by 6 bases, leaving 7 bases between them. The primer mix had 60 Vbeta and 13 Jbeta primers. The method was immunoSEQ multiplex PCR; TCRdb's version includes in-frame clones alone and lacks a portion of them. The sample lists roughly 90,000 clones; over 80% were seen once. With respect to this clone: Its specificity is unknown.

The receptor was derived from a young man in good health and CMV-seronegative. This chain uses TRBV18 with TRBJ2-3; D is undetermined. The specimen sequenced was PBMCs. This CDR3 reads CASSPPSMDTQYF. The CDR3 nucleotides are TGTGCCAGCTCACCACCTAGCATGGATACGCAGTATTTT.